The 2 T cell receptor beta chains listed next were all sequenced from one sample in a study of neurological immune-mediated disorders. One entry per CDR3 protein results from TCRdb running MiXCR on the 5' RACE reads. The repertoire holds about 62,000 distinct CDR3 sequences, with about 3.7% as singletons. The sequenced material came from PBMCs. The receptor set was obtained from a woman aged 50 to 60 with multiple sclerosis.

This clonotype was detected a few times. The chain links TRBV20-1 to TRBJ2-3, with D unclear. Germline assignment: CDR1 DFQATT and CDR2 SNEGSKA (reference sequence). Trimming took 0 bases from V and 2 from J, leaving 9 bases between them. This CDR3 has 14 amino acids. The CDR3 bases are TGCAGTGCTAGAGATGCGACAATCACAGATACGCAGTATTTT. It codes for CSARDATITDTQYF.

This clonotype was observed at least ten times. The V call is TRBV12-3 or TRBV12-4, the J call TRBJ2-2; D possibly corresponds to TRBD2 (5 bases). CDR3 length: 15 residues. Trimming pared 8 bases from V and 0 bases from J, leaving 13 bases between. The CDR3 DNA reads as TGTGCCAGCCTTCGTGGTAGCGCGAACACCGGGGAGCTGTTTTTT. It specifies CASLRGSANTGELFF.